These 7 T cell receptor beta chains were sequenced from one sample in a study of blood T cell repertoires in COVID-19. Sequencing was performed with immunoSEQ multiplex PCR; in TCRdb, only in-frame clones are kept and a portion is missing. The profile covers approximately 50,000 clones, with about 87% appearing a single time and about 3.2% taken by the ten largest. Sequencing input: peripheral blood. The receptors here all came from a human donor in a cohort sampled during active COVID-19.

Here the CDR3 DNA reads TGTGCCAGCGGTGGGACCCTAGCCAGCGGGGCCCACAATGAGCAGTTCTTC. Protein product: CASGGTLASGAHNEQFF. The chain links TRBV25-1 to TRBJ2-1; 7 bases fit TRBD2. Germline values: CDR1 MGHDK, CDR2 SYGVNS. J gave up 5 bases and V 8 bases, and 18 bases lay outside the gene matches. The CDR3 extends over 17 amino acids.

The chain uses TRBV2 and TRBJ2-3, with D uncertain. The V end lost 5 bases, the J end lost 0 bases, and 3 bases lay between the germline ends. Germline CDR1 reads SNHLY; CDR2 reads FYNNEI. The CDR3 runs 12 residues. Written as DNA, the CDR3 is TGTGCCAGCAGTTATAGCACAGATACGCAGTATTTT. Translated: CASSYSTDTQYF.

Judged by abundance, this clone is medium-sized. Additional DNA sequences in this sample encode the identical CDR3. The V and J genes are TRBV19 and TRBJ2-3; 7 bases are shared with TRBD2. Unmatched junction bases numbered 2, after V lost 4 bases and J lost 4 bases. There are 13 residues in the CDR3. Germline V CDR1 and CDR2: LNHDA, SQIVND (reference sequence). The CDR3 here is CASSNGGADTQYF. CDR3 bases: TGTGCCAGTAGTAATGGGGGGGCAGATACGCAGTATTTT.

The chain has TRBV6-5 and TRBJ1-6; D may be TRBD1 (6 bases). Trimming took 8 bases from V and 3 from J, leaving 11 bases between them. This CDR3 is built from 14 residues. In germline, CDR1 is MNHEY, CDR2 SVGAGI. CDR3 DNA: TGTGCCAGCGGGGGCCTGGGCTATAATTCACCCCTCCACTTT. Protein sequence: CASGGLGYNSPLHF.

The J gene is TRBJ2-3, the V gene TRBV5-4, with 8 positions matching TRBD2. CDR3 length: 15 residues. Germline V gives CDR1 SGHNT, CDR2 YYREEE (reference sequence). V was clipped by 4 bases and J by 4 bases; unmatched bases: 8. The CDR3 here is CASSASGSRADTQYF. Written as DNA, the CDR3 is TGTGCCAGCAGCGCAAGCGGGAGTCGGGCAGATACGCAGTATTTT.

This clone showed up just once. CDR3 bases: TGTGCCAGCAGCTTACGACAGATTGCCAAAAACATTCAGTACTTC. Residues: CASSLRQIAKNIQYF. The J gene is TRBJ2-4, the V gene TRBV7-2, with a possible D match to TRBD1 (5 bases). The germline V gene has CDR1 SGHTA and CDR2 FQGNSA. The length of the CDR3 is 15 residues. Trimming took 2 bases from V and 1 from J, leaving 9 bases between them.

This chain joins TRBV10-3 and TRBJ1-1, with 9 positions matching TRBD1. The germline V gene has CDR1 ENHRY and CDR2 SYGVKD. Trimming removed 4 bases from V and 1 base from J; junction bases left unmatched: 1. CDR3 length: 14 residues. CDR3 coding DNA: TGTGCCATCAGTGGGGACAGGGAGAACACTGAAGCTTTCTTT. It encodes CAISGDRENTEAFF.